The clone carrying this T cell receptor beta chain showed up just a few times. Its target is unknown. The TCRbeta library incorporated unique molecular identifiers. MiXCR, applied by TCRdb to the PCR reads, yields one record per CDR3 protein. Of about 580,000 distinct CDR3 sequences in the sample, approximately 22% were seen once. The sample belongs to a study of T-cell reconstitution after alpha-beta-depleted transplantation in children. General study points: Alpha-beta T cells about two months after transplant reportedly derived from several hundred expanded graft clones.

The CDR3 is 16 residues long. Unmatched junction bases numbered 9, after V lost 3 bases and J lost 7 bases. V usage is TRBV12-3 or TRBV12-4 and J usage is TRBJ1-2; 12 bases fit TRBD1. The receptor comes from a boy younger than two who had a stem cell transplant for acute myeloid leukemia, so the T cells may come from the graft donor. Sample: PBMCs, mostly from graft donor cells, taken 360 days after TCRalphabeta/CD19-depleted stem cell transplant. The CDR3 sequence: CASSFRGTGGRGGYTF. In DNA form, the CDR3 reads TGTGCCAGCAGTTTTCGCGGGACAGGGGGCCGTGGTGGCTACACCTTC.